This T cell receptor (beta chain) was sequenced during a study of blood T cell repertoires in COVID-19. Repertoires were generated with immunoSEQ multiplex PCR, while TCRdb's copy carries only in-frame clones and drops some. This table holds 190,000 or so clones, more than 70% found once. The V and J ends lost 4 bases and 5 bases, in that order; junction bases with no gene match: 6. From germline, CDR1 is SGHVS and CDR2 FQNEAQ. The CDR3 covers 15 residues. The clonotype originates from a man aged 35 to 55 with active or convalescent COVID-19. This sequence joins TRBV7-8 and TRBJ2-1; 9 bases align to TRBD2. Sequencing used peripheral blood. The CDR3 region is CASSSPLAGNNEQFF. The CDR3 DNA is TGTGCCAGCAGCTCCCCGCTAGCGGGGAACAATGAGCAGTTCTTC.